Described below is a single T cell receptor (beta chain) sequence and its context. What it binds is not known. These data belong to a study of identical twins. Study conclusions and caveats: Alpha sequences out of frame and shared by twins had excess low generation probability. Weaker excess twin sharing was seen among beta out-of-frame sequences.

The germline V gene encodes CDR1 SGHAT and CDR2 FQNNGV. Trimming at V came to 1 base and at J to 5 bases, leaving 9 bases not matched to a gene. The CDR3 extends over 19 amino acids. One entry per CDR3 protein, called by TCRdb with MiXCR from the 5' RACE reads. The data hold a few hundred thousand distinct CDR3 sequences, with approximately 9.6% observed a single time. Only healthy Caucasians were included as donors. This same sample was also part of a study on yellow fever vaccine responses in identical twins.

The J gene is TRBJ2-6, the V gene TRBV11-2; 12 positions match TRBD2. Sequencing was performed on PBMCs. This receptor was taken from a woman between 18 and 30 years old in good health. The CDR3 here is CASSLGASGRGIWANVLTF. For the CDR3, the DNA is TGTGCCAGCAGCTTAGGGGCTAGCGGGAGGGGCATTTGGGCCAACGTCCTGACTTTC.